This paragraph covers one T cell receptor (beta chain) sequence. Sequenced by immunoSEQ multiplex PCR; TCRdb stores in-frame clones only, minus some. Of about 180,000 clones in the sample, around 89% were seen once. This sample stems from a study of blood T cell repertoires in COVID-19. This CDR3 has 13 amino acids. Germline V gene lookup returns CDR1 MDHEN and CDR2 SYDVKM. With 5 bases clipped from V and 15 bases from J, the junction kept 13 bases outside the gene matches. The sequenced sample was peripheral blood. The clonotype comes from a woman in her thirties with acute or convalescent COVID-19. The V and J genes are TRBV28 and TRBJ2-1; 7 positions match TRBD1. The chain's CDR3 is CASSPFDRVRWFF. Here the CDR3 DNA reads TGTGCCAGCAGTCCCTTCGACAGGGTCCGGTGGTTCTTC.